This TCR beta chain is drawn from a study of CD8 T cells in ankylosing spondylitis (dated 2017 in TCRdb). In the study overall: To find TCR variants linked to disease, the study profiled T cell receptor beta repertoires in ankylosing spondylitis patients and healthy donors. The full study cohort comprised roughly 24 ankylosing spondylitis patients and 85 to 120 healthy donors. Peripheral blood samples were taken, and synovial fluid was additionally collected from ankylosing spondylitis patients. Study-wide conclusions, independent of this receptor: Significant enrichment of the disease-linked clones was reported in matched synovial fluid samples from ankylosing spondylitis patients. Some of the motif variants had been reported before in the synovial fluid and blood of reactive arthritis patients, a finding that suggests common disease-initiation mechanisms. A TCR beta motif of about eight highly homologous amino acid variants appeared characteristic of blood from ankylosing spondylitis patients. The disease-linked clones showed a CD8+ phenotype and occurred at relatively low frequencies in peripheral blood.

About this clonotype itself: Its antigen is unknown. No base qualities exist here, and no much larger clone lies one base off it.

Reading from cysteine to phenylalanine, the CDR3 counts 13 amino acids. Of all the DNA, just the CDR3 is kept, 39 bases in frame from base 1. CDR1 is given as DFQATT and CDR2 as SNEGSKA, both from the germline V gene (reference sequence). V lost 7 bases and J lost 2 bases, and the count of bases not matched to a germline gene is 4. Sequencing instrument: Illumina HiSeq 2500. Quantitative 5'-RACE with molecular barcodes was the method used to prepare the TCR beta libraries. As for the original processing: To identify disease-linked TCR variants, a new computational method was used, one built on a probabilistic model of VDJ rearrangement. TCRdb's own reprocessing of the public reads used fastp at Q25 and MiXCR and kept productive beta chains. Rows are unified per CDR3 protein, each entry keeping the most common DNA and genes. The authors' filters were not applied to this entry. Here the sample has approximately 240,000 distinct CDR3 sequences; under 30% occur a single time. The ten biggest clones cover approximately 0.61% of the sample.

The specimen sequenced was blood, either unsorted or a sorted T cell fraction (not recorded which). The TCR originated in a male donor with ankylosing spondylitis or in good health (not recorded which). This chain joins TRBV20-1 to TRBJ2-7; a stretch of 11 junction bases matches TRBD1. Here the CDR3 is given as CSVPGQGAYEQYF. The nucleotide sequence is given as TGCAGTGTTCCGGGACAGGGGGCCTACGAGCAGTACTTC.